This TCR beta chain was retrieved from a study of Ad26.COV2.S vaccination and SARS-CoV-2 variants (dated by TCRdb to the early 2020s). About the investigation overall: TCRbeta repertoire sequencing was used to assess the specificity and breadth of SARS-CoV-2-reactive T cell receptors after Ad26.COV2.S vaccination. A total of 32 samples were included in the TCR-sequenced set, comprising around 19 Ad26.COV2.S vaccine recipients, 5 placebo recipients and 8 SARS-CoV-2 convalescent individuals.

Broad study findings and their caveats: The authors noted that total T cell responses may have been underestimated by the TCR breadth and depth analyses. Substantial breadth of spike-specific CD8+ and CD4+ T cell responses was reported after vaccination. Spike-specific TCR breadth was higher in Ad26.COV2.S recipients than in placebo recipients (P = 0.0014). Comparable non-spike TCR breadth was observed between vaccine and placebo recipients, consistent with only spike being contained in the vaccine.

Taken with the paper, the label for time point translates to: individuals recovered from natural SARS-CoV-2 infection. With respect to this clone: Its antigen is not yet known. There are no base qualities to consult, and no much larger clone falls within one base.

The immunoSEQ Assay was used to sequence TCRbeta CDR3 regions. After extraction, genomic DNA underwent amplification by bias-controlled multiplex PCR, followed by high-throughput sequencing. Turning to the authors' computational methods: To quantify the absolute abundance of each unique TCRbeta CDR3 region, sequences were collapsed and filtered. T cell fraction was estimated by normalization of TCRbeta template counts to usable DNA, with usable DNA being measured through amplification of reference genes present in all nucleated cells. Repertoire TCRs were annotated as SARS-CoV-2-specific by exact matching of V gene, CDR3 amino acid sequence and J gene to a known reactive TCR set. The reference SARS-CoV-2 TCR set came from MIRA and was filtered for enrichment in COVID-19-positive ImmuneCODE repertoires, removing public or cross-reactive TCRs. Based on the MIRA antigens, annotated TCRs were further analysed at the level of specific ORF or position within ORF. Breadth was defined as the number of annotated unique rearrangements divided by the total number of unique productive rearrangements, and depth was defined as the summed frequency of the annotated unique rearrangements. Two-sided Wilcoxon rank-sum tests were applied when comparing TCR breadth between groups. TCRdb obtained this table from immuneACCESS and retained in-frame rearrangements with V and J assigned. These tables miss some clones; where compared with another copy, unresolved V genes account for less than half of the shortfall, and the remainder is unexplained. D and trimming were read from the DNA, whereas the V and J calls and clone size are those reported in that table. In all, the sample holds about 350,000 clones, and around 92% of those were seen once. In total, the top ten clones hold 3.9% of the sample.

Sequencing used peripheral blood, obtained after recovery from COVID-19. The origin of this receptor is a human donor who had recovered from COVID-19.

The CDR3 region has the sequence CASSREAKRTDTQYF. The sequence in DNA is TGTGCCAGCAGCCGCGAGGCCAAACGTACAGATACGCAGTATTTT. The rearranged segments are TRBV7-2 and TRBJ2-3; no D gene can be assigned with confidence. The CDR3 covers 15 residues, taking in both the cysteine and the phenylalanine. The DNA shown is the 45-base CDR3, in frame from base 1. CDR1 is given as SGHTA and CDR2 as FQGNSA, both from the germline V gene. V is clipped by 5 bases and J by 3 bases, and the sequence between their germline boundaries is 15 bases long. With the portions outside the CDR3 filled from the reference TRBV7-2 and TRBJ2-3 genes, the complete variable region becomes GAGVSQSPSNKVTEKGKDVELRCDPISGHTALYWYRQSLGQGLEFLIYFQGNSAPDKSGLPSDRFSAERTGGSVSTLTIQRTQQEDSAVYLCASSREAKRTDTQYFGPGTRLTVL.